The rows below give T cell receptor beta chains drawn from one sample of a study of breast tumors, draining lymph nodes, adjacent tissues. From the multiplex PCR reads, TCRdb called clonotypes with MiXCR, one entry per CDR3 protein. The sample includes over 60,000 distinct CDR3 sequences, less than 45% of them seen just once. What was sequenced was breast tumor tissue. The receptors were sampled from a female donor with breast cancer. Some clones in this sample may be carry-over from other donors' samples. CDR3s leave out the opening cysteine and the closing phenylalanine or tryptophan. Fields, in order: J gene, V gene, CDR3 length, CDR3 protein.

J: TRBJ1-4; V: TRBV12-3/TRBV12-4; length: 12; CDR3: ASSFWDRGEKLF
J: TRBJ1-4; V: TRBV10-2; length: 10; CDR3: ASSATGEKLF
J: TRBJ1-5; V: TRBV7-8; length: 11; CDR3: ASRSVPGQPQH
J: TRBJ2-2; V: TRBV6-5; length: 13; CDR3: ASSHSHSNTGELF
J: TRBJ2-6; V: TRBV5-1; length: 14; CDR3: ASSLIRTGWVYVLT
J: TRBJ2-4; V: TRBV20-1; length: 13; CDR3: SATGTGADEVIQY
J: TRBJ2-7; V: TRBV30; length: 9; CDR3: AWLRDYEQY
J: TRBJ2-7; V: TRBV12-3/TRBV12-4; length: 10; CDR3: ASSPDPHEQY
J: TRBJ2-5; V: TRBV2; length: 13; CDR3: ASSKGVGVGSTQY
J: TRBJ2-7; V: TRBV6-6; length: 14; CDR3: ASSYTRDRGTYEQY
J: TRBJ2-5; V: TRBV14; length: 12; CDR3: ASSQVVFQETQS
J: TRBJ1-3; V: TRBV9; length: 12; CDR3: ASSAGQGGNTIY
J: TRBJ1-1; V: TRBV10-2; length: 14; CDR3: AISGSAQVGGTEAF
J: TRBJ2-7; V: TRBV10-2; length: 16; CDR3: ASSPVPIAWGTSYEQY
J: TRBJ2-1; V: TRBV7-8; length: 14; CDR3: ASSLGGDYRYNEQF
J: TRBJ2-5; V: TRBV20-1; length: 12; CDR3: SAILAGGPETQY
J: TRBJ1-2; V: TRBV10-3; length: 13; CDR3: AITGDRMRHYGYT
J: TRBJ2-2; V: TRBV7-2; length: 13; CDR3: ASSLQSGNTGELF
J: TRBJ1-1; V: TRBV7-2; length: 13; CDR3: ASSFEAGRGTEAF
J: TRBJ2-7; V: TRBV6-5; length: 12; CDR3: ASKKGDRINEQY
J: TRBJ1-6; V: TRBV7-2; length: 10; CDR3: ASSLGRSPLH
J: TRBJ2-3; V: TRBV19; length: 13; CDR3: ASSITGEGTDTQY
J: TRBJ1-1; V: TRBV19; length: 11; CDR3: ASSRGANTEAF
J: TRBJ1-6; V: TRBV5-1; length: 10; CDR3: ASSQDSSPHH
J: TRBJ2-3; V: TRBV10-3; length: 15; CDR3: AISRGIAGGSTDTQY
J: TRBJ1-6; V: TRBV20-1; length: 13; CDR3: SASDKNRGAQPLH
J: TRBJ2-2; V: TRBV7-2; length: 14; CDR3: ASSLELSGVSAELF
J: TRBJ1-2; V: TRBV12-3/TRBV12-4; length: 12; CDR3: ASSLSERNYSYT
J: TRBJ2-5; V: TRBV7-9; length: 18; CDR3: ASSLPKGTGRAQYLETQY
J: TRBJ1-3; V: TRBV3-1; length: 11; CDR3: ASSPTGGNTIY
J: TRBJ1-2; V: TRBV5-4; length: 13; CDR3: ASSVRWGSHYGYT
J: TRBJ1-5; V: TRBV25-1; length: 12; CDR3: ASSESRQSKTQH
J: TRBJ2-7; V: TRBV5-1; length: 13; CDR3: ASSPVGQSFSEQY
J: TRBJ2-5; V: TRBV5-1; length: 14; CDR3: ASSQGTATGLETQY
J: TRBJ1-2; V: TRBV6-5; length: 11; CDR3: ASSHRVDYGYT
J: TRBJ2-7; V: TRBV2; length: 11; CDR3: ASNRDRIYEQY
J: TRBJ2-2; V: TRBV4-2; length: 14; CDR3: ASSQEASGRTGELF
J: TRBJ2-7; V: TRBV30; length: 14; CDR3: AWSHTNSGNPYEQY
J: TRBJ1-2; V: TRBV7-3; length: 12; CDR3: ASSADGGNYGYT
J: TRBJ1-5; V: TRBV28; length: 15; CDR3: ASSSMGQGVVRQPQH
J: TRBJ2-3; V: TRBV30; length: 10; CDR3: AWSKGADTQY
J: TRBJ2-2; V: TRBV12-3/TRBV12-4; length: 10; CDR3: ASSRDTGELF
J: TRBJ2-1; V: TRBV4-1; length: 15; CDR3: ASSHPSGEVAYNEQF
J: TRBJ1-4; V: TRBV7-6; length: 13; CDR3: ASSYVGRANEKLF
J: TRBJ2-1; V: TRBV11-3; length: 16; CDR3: ASSKTPSGRAVYNEQF
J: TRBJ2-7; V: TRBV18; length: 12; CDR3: ASSPPSDTYEQY
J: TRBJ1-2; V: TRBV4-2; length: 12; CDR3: ASRETGTHYGYT
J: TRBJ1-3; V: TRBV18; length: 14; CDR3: ASSPGLGSSGNTIY
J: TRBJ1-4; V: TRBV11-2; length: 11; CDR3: ASSRDRNEKLF
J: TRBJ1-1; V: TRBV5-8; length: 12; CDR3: ASSFWRIHTEAF
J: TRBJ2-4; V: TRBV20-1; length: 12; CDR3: SAPWGVAKNIQY
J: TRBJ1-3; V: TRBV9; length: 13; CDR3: ASSVEGGFGNTIY
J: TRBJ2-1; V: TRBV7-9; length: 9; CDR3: ASSLAPEQF
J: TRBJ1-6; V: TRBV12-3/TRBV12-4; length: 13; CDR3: ASSLEGGRNSPLH
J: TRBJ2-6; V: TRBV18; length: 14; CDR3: ASSPNTGVGANVLT
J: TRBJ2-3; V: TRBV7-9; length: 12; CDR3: ASSWGTGTDTQY
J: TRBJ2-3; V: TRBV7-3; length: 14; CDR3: ASSLRLAPNTDTQY
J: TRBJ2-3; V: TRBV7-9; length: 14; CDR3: ASSVRDRSSTDTQY
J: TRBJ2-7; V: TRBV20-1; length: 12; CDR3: GAAGGWDKFEQY